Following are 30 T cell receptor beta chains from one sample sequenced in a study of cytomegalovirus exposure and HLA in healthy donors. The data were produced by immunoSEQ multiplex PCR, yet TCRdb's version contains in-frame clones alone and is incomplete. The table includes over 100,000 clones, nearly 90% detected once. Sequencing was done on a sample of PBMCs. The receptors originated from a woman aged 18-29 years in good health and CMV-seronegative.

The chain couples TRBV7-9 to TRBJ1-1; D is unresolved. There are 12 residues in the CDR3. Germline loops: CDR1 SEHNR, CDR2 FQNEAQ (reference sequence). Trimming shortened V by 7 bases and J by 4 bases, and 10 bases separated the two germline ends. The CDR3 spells CASTLGSTEAFF. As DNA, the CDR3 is TGTGCCAGCACCCTCGGGAGCACTGAAGCTTTCTTT.

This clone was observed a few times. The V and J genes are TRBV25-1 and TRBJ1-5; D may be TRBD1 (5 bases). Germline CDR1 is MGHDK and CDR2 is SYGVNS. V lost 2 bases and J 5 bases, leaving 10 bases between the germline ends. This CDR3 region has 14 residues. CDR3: CASSEGAGYQPQHF. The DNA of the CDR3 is TGTGCCAGCAGTGAAGGGGCAGGGTATCAGCCCCAGCATTTT.

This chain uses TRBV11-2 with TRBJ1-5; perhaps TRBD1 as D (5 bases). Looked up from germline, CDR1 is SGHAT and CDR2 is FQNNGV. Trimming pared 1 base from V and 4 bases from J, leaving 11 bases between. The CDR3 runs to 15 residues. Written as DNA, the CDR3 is TGTGCCAGCAGCTTAGGCAGGGTGGGTAATCAGCCCCAGCATTTT. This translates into CASSLGRVGNQPQHF. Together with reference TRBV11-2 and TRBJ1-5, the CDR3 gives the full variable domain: EAGVAQSPRYKIIEKRQSVAFWCNPISGHATLYWYQQILGQGPKLLIQFQNNGVVDDSQLPKDRFSAERLKGVDSTLKIQPAKLEDSAVYLCASSLGRVGNQPQHFGDGTRLSIL.

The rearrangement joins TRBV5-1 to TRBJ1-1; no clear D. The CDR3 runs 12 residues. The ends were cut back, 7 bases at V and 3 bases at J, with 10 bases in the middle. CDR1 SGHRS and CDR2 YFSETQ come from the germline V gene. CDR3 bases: TGCGCCAGCGCGCGGTGGGACACTGAAGCTTTCTTT. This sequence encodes CASARWDTEAFF.

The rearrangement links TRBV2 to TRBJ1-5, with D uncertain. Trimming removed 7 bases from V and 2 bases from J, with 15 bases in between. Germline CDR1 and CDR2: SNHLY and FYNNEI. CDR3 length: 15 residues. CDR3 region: CASIKETGGNQPQHF. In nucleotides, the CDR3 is TGTGCCAGCATTAAAGAGACGGGAGGCAATCAGCCCCAGCATTTT.

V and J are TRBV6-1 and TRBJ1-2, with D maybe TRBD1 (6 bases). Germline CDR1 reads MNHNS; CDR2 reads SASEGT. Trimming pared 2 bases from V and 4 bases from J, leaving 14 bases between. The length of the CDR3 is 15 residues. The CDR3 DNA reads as TGTGCCAGCAGTGAATTCAACAGGGATTCCTATGGCTACACCTTC. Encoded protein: CASSEFNRDSYGYTF.

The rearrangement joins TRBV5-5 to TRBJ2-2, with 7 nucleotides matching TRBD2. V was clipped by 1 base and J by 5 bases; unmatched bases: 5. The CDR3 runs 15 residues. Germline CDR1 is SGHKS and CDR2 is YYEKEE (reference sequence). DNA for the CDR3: TGTGCCAGCAGCTTGTGGGGCGGGGGTACCGGGGAGCTGTTTTTT. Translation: CASSLWGGGTGELFF.

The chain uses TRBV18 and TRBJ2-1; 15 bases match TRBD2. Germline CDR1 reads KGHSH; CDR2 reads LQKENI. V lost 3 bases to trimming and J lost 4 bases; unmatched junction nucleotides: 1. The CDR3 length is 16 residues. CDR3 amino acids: CASSPGLAGGYNEQFF. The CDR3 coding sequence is TGTGCCAGCTCACCGGGACTAGCGGGGGGATACAATGAGCAGTTCTTC.

This CDR3 is CASSHDRLAGGPPGELFF. Written as DNA, the CDR3 is TGTGCCAGCAGCCACGACAGACTAGCGGGGGGGCCTCCCGGGGAGCTGTTTTTT. The V and J genes are TRBV7-8 and TRBJ2-2; 14 nucleotides agree with TRBD2. The junction had 11 bases not matched to a gene; V was cut back by 5 bases and J by 6 bases. CDR1 and CDR2 (germline): SGHVS, FQNEAQ. This CDR3 has 18 amino acids. The whole variable domain, filled in from reference TRBV7-8 and TRBJ2-2, reads GAGVSQSPRYKVAKRGQDVALRCDPISGHVSLFWYQQALGQGPEFLTYFQNEAQLDKSGLPSDRFFAERPEGSVSTLKIQRTQQEDSAVYLCASSHDRLAGGPPGELFFGEGSRLTVL.

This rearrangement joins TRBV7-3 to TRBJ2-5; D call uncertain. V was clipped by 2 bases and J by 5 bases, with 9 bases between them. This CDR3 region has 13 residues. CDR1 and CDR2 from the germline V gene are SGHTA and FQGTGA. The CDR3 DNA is TGTGCCAGCAGCTTAGGGCCTTTGGAGACCCAGTACTTC. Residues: CASSLGPLETQYF.

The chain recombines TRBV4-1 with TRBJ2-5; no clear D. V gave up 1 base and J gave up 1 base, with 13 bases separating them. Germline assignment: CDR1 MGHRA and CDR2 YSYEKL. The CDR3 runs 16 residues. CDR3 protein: CASSQVLARGQETQYF. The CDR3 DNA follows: TGCGCCAGCAGCCAAGTTTTGGCTAGAGGCCAAGAGACCCAGTACTTC.

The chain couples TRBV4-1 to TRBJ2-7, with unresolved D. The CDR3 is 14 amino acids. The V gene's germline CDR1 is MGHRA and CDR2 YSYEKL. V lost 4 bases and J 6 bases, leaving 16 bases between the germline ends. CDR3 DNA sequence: TGCGCCAGCAGCCCACTGGGTCTAGTAGGCGAGCAGTACTTC. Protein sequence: CASSPLGLVGEQYF.

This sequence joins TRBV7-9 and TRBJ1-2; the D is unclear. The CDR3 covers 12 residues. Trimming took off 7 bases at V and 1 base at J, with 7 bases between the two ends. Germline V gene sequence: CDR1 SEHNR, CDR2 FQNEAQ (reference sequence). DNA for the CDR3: TGTGCCAGCACCACAGATAACTATGGCTACACCTTC. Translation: CASTTDNYGYTF.

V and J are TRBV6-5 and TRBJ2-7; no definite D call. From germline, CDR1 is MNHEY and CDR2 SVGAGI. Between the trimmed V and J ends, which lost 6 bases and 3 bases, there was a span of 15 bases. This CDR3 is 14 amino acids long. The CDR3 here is CASSDGSVLYEQYF. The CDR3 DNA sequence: TGTGCCAGCAGCGACGGGTCCGTCCTCTACGAGCAGTACTTC.

The CDR3 bases are TGCGCCAGCAGCTTATCCGGGGGCTACGAGCAGTACTTC. Its translation is CASSLSGGYEQYF. The V and J genes are TRBV5-1 and TRBJ2-7; D is perhaps TRBD2 (6 bases). CDR3 length equals 13 residues. V lost 2 bases and J 3 bases, leaving 9 bases between the germline ends. Germline lookup yields CDR1 SGHRS and CDR2 YFSETQ.

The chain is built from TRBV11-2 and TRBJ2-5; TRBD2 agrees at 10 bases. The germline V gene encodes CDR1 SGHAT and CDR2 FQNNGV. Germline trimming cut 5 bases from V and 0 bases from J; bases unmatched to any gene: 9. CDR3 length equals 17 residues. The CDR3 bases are TGTGCCAGCAGCGGGCCTAGCGGGGGTTGGTACCAAGAGACCCAGTACTTC. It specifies CASSGPSGGWYQETQYF.

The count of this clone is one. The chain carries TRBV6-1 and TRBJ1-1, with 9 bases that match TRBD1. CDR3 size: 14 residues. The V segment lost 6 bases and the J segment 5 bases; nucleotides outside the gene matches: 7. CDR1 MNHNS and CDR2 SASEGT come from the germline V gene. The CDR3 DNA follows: TGTGCCAGCAGACCGGGACAGGGAATGACTGAAGCTTTCTTT. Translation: CASRPGQGMTEAFF.

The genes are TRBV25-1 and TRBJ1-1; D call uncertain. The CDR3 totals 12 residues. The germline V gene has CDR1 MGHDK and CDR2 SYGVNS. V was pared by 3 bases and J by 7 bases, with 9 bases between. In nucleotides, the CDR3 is TGTGCCAGCAGTGATCGGGGAAATGAAGCTTTCTTT. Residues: CASSDRGNEAFF.

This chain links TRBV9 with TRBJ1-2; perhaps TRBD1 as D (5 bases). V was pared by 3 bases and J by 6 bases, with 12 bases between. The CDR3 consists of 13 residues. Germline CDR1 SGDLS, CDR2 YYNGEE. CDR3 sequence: CASSGGHANGYTF. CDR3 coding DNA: TGTGCCAGCAGCGGAGGACACGCCAATGGCTACACCTTC.

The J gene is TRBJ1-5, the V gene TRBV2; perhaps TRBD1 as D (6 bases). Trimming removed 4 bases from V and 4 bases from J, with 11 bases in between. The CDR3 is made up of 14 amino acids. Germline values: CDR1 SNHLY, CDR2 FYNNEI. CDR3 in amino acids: CASSGGQGNQPQHF. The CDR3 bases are TGTGCCAGCAGTGGGGGGCAGGGGAATCAGCCCCAGCATTTT.

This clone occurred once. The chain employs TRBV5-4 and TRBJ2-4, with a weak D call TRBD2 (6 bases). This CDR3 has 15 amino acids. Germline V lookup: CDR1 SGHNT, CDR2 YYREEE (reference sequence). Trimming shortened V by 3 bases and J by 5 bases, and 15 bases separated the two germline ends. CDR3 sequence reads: CASSSYGSGQNIQYF. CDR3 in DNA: TGTGCCAGCAGCTCCTACGGGAGCGGACAAAACATTCAGTACTTC.

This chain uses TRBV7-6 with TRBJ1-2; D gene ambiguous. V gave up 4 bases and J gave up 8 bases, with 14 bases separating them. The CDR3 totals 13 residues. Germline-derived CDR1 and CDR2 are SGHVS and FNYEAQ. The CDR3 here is CASSSRTAGGYTF. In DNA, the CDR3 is TGTGCCAGCAGCTCGAGGACTGCCGGCGGCTACACCTTC.

The CDR3 protein is CASSEGRGVSGNTIYF. CDR3 coding DNA: TGTGCCAGCAGTGAAGGGCGCGGAGTCTCTGGAAACACCATATATTTT. The gene calls are TRBV2 and TRBJ1-3, with D hard to call. CDR1 is SNHLY, CDR2 FYNNEI, per germline. The V and J ends lost 1 base and 0 bases respectively, with 10 bases between them. The CDR3 covers 16 residues. The variable domain in full, with the rest retrieved from reference TRBV2 and TRBJ1-3, is EPEVTQTPSHQVTQMGQEVILRCVPISNHLYFYWYRQILGQKVEFLVSFYNNEISEKSEIFDDQFSVERPDGSNFTLKIRSTKLEDSAMYFCASSEGRGVSGNTIYFGEGSWLTVV.

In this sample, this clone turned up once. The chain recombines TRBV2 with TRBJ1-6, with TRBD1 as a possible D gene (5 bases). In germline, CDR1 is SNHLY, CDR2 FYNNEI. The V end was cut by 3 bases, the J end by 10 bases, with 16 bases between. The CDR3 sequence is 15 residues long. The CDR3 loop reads CASSDRQGRESPLHF. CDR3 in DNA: TGTGCCAGCAGTGATAGGCAGGGCCGTGAATCACCCCTCCACTTT. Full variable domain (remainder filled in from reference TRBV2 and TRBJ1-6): EPEVTQTPSHQVTQMGQEVILRCVPISNHLYFYWYRQILGQKVEFLVSFYNNEISEKSEIFDDQFSVERPDGSNFTLKIRSTKLEDSAMYFCASSDRQGRESPLHFGNGTRLTVT.

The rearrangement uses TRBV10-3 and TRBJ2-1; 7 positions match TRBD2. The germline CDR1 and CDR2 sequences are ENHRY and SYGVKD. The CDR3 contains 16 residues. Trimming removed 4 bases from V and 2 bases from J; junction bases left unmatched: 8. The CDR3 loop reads CAISARREGPYNEQFF. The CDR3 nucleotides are TGTGCCATCAGTGCGCGAAGGGAGGGTCCCTACAATGAGCAGTTCTTC.

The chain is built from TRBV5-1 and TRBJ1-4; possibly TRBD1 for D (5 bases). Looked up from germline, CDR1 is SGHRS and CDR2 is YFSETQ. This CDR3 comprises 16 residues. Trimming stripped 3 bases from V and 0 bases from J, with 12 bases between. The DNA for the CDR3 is TGCGCCAGCAGCTATAGACAGATTGCAACTAATGAAAAACTGTTTTTT. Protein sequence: CASSYRQIATNEKLFF. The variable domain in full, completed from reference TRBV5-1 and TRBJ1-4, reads KAGVTQTPRYLIKTRGQQVTLSCSPISGHRSVSWYQQTPGQGLQFLFEYFSETQRNKGNFPGRFSGRQFSNSRSEMNVSTLELGDSALYLCASSYRQIATNEKLFFGSGTQLSVL.

The DNA of the CDR3 is TGTGCCATCAGTGATGGCCAATATGGACAGGGGCGCAATGAGCAGTTCTTC. Protein product: CAISDGQYGQGRNEQFF. The chain carries TRBV10-3 and TRBJ2-1, with TRBD1 matching over 9 bases. Germline loops: CDR1 ENHRY, CDR2 SYGVKD. The CDR3 contains 17 residues. V was clipped by 3 bases and J by 6 bases; unmatched bases: 12.

The CDR3 region is CASSGGRGGTEAFF. In DNA, the CDR3 is TGTGCCAGCAGCGGTGGCAGGGGTGGTACTGAAGCTTTCTTT. This sequence joins TRBV7-8 and TRBJ1-1, with a possible D match to TRBD1 (6 bases). CDR1 is SGHVS and CDR2 is FQNEAQ in the germline V gene. This CDR3 is built from 14 residues. V lost 5 bases to trimming and J lost 5 bases, with 15 bases between them.

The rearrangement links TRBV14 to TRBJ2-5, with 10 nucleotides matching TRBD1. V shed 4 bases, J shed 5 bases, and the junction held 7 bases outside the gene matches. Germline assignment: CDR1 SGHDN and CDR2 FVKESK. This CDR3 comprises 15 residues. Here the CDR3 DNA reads TGTGCCAGCAGCCTTCGGACAGGGGGTGTGGAGACCCAGTACTTC. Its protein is CASSLRTGGVETQYF.

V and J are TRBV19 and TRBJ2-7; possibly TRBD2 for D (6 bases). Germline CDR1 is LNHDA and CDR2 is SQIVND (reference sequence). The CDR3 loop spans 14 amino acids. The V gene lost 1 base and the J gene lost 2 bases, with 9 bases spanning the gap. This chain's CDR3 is CASSIVTGAYEQYF. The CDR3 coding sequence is TGTGCCAGTAGTATAGTAACGGGGGCCTACGAGCAGTACTTC.